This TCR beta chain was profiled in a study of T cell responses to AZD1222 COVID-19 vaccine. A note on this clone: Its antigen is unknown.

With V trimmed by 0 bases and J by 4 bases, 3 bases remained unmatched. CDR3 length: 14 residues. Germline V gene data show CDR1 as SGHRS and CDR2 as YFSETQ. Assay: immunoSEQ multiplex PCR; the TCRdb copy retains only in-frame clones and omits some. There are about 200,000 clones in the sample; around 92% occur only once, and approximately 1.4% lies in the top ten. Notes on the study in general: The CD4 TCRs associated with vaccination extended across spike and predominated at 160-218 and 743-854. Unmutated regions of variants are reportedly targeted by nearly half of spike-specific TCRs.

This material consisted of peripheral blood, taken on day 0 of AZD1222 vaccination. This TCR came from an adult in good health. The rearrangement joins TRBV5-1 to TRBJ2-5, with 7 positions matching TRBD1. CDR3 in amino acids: CASSLADRVETQYF. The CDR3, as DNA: TGCGCCAGCAGCTTGGCCGACAGGGTAGAGACCCAGTACTTC. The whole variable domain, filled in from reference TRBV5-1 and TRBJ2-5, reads KAGVTQTPRYLIKTRGQQVTLSCSPISGHRSVSWYQQTPGQGLQFLFEYFSETQRNKGNFPGRFSGRQFSNSRSEMNVSTLELGDSALYLCASSLADRVETQYFGPGTRLLVL.